The 23 T cell receptor beta chains given below trace back to one sample, sequenced in a study of type 1 regulatory T cells (dated by TCRdb to about 2021). Sequencing used an Illumina MiSeq. TCRdb took the public reads, trimmed them with fastp at Q25, ran MiXCR for clone calling and kept in-frame beta chains. Merged by CDR3 protein, the rows form single entries marked with the most common genes and DNA. Here the sample has more than 50,000 distinct CDR3 sequences; 60% to 65% occur a single time. In total, the top ten clones hold 1.5% to 2% of the sample. Which antigens these TCRs recognize remains unknown. The sample taken for sequencing was cultured non-Tr1 T cells, either the whole culture or a sorted T cell fraction (not recorded which). The sample's cell subset or site label, in plain terms: non-Tr1 population from the T-allo10 product. The receptor set was obtained from a human donor in good health.

This rearrangement joins TRBV6-5 to TRBJ2-7; TRBD2 agrees at 7 bases. After removal of 6 bases from V and 2 bases from J, the junction contained 4 bases not matched to a gene. The CDR3 is made up of 13 amino acids. Germline loops: CDR1 MNHEY, CDR2 SVGAGI. In DNA form, the CDR3 reads TGTGCCAGCAGACCTAGCGGCACCTACGAGCAGTACTTC. Translated: CASRPSGTYEQYF.

The chain couples TRBV2 to TRBJ2-3, with D perhaps matching TRBD1 (6 bases). CDR3 length: 13 amino acids. V was pared by 7 bases and J by 2 bases, with 10 bases between. Looked up from germline, CDR1 is SNHLY and CDR2 is FYNNEI. For the CDR3, the DNA is TGTGCCAGCACCGGACAGATCACAGATACGCAGTATTTT. This sequence encodes CASTGQITDTQYF.

This sequence joins TRBV6-1 and TRBJ2-5; the match to TRBD1 covers 7 bases. The CDR3 spans 13 residues. The germline V gene encodes CDR1 MNHNS and CDR2 SASEGT. V was pared by 5 bases and J by 5 bases, with 5 bases of the junction left unmatched. The CDR3 loop is CASSRGLRETQYF. The CDR3 nucleotides are TGTGCCAGCAGTAGGGGGCTACGTGAGACCCAGTACTTC.

This clonotype was seen repeatedly, ten times or more. The chain uses TRBV20-1 and TRBJ2-3; D call uncertain. CDR3 length: 12 residues. Trimming stripped 6 bases from V and 0 bases from J, with 7 bases between. Germline values: CDR1 DFQATT, CDR2 SNEGSKA (reference sequence). The CDR3 coding sequence is TGCAGTGCGCCAACTAGCACAGATACGCAGTATTTT. It translates to CSAPTSTDTQYF.

V gene TRBV11-2 combines with J gene TRBJ2-3; 13 positions match TRBD2. Trimming took 1 base from V and 3 from J; bases not matched to a gene: 1. Germline V lookup: CDR1 SGHAT, CDR2 FQNNGV. The CDR3 is 16 residues long. The DNA of the CDR3 is TGTGCCAGCAGCTTAGCGACTAGCGGGGGGACAGATACGCAGTATTTT. It yields the protein CASSLATSGGTDTQYF.

Points on this clonotype: Possible read error: a much larger clone is one base away. The V gene is TRBV3-1, the J gene TRBJ1-3, with D perhaps TRBD1 (5 bases). The CDR3 extends over 16 amino acids. Per the germline V gene, CDR1 is LGHDT and CDR2 is YNNKEL (reference sequence). The CDR3 spells CASTYGTAFFGDTIYF. The CDR3 DNA sequence: TGTGCCAGCACATACGGGACGGCTTTTTTTGGAGACACCATATATTTT.

This clonotype was seen only once. The chain has TRBV2 and TRBJ2-3; the D call may be TRBD1 or TRBD2 (5 bases each). Trimming stripped 4 bases from V and 6 bases from J, with 11 bases between. This CDR3 region has 13 residues. The germline V gene encodes CDR1 SNHLY and CDR2 FYNNEI. DNA of the CDR3: TGTGCCAGCAGTGGGTCTAGGGACGATACGCAGTATTTT. Protein product: CASSGSRDDTQYF.

The J gene is TRBJ2-3, the V gene TRBV2; possibly TRBD2 for D (6 bases). CDR1 and CDR2 from the germline V gene are SNHLY and FYNNEI. The ends were cut back, 3 bases at V and 9 bases at J, with 16 bases in the middle. The CDR3 has 14 residues. CDR3 nucleotides: TGTGCCAGCAGTGAGGCGATTAGCGGAGACACGCAGTATTTT. Translation: CASSEAISGDTQYF.

The chain is built from TRBV20-1 and TRBJ1-2; the match to TRBD1 covers 10 bases. The CDR3 sequence is 14 residues long. The V and J ends lost 0 bases and 4 bases, in that order; junction bases with no gene match: 2. Per germline, CDR1 DFQATT and CDR2 SNEGSKA (reference sequence). The CDR3 sequence is CSARETGGGYGYTF. The CDR3 DNA reads TGCAGTGCTAGAGAGACAGGGGGCGGCTATGGCTACACCTTC.

The CDR3 DNA reads as TGTGCCAGCAGTGAGGTCGTCTCCTACGAGCAGTACTTC. This sequence encodes CASSEVVSYEQYF. The chain couples TRBV2 to TRBJ2-7; the D is unclear. Per germline, CDR1 SNHLY and CDR2 FYNNEI. V was clipped by 3 bases and J by 0 bases, with 6 bases between them. The CDR3 spans 13 residues.

In this sample, this clonotype turned up once. The J gene is TRBJ2-5, the V gene TRBV7-9; D is unresolved. Germline CDR1 and CDR2: SEHNR and FQNEAQ (reference sequence). This CDR3 comprises 16 residues. V lost 1 base and J lost 2, with 14 bases in between. CDR3 in amino acids: CASSLGHSLPQETQYF. Here the CDR3 DNA reads TGTGCCAGCAGCTTAGGGCATAGCCTCCCTCAAGAGACCCAGTACTTC.

The chain combines TRBV9 with TRBJ1-2; 7 bases agree with TRBD1. CDR1 and CDR2 (germline): SGDLS, YYNGEE. V trimming: 0 bases; J trimming: 6 bases; junction bases outside the gene matches: 14. The CDR3 is 17 residues long. CDR3 sequence reads: CASSVDTGASAGHGYTF. In DNA form, the CDR3 reads TGTGCCAGCAGCGTAGATACAGGGGCCTCAGCAGGCCATGGCTACACCTTC.

With regard to this clonotype: One junction end disagrees with the germline gene, perhaps due to a read error. The rearrangement links TRBV7-9 to TRBJ1-1, with no clear D. The CDR3 contains 15 residues. Germline V gives CDR1 SEHNR, CDR2 FQNEAQ (reference sequence). CDR3 amino acids: CASSLVGGVNIEAFF. The CDR3 nucleotides are TGTGCCAGCAGCTTAGTCGGAGGAGTGAACATTGAAGCTTTCTTT.

V and J are TRBV5-1 and TRBJ2-7; TRBD2 is a possible D gene (5 bases). CDR1 SGHRS and CDR2 YFSETQ come from the germline V gene. The CDR3 extends over 13 amino acids. V lost 0 bases, J lost 12 bases, and 16 bases lay in between. CDR3: CASSLAGRSAGYF. The DNA for the CDR3 is TGCGCCAGCAGCTTGGCCGGACGGTCGGCGGGGTACTTC.

This clonotype was counted between two and nine times. The rearrangement links TRBV7-2 to TRBJ1-2; 7 positions agree with TRBD1. Unmatched junction bases numbered 3, after V lost 4 bases and J lost 4 bases. Germline CDR1 and CDR2: SGHTA and FQGNSA. The CDR3 covers 13 residues. The CDR3 DNA follows: TGTGCCAGCAGCTCCTGGGACAGCTATGGCTACACCTTC. Protein product: CASSSWDSYGYTF.

This clonotype came up a few times. The gene calls are TRBV6-6 and TRBJ1-4; D might be TRBD1 (5 bases). This CDR3 spans 16 amino acids. The germline V and J ends were trimmed by 7 bases and 8 bases, with 23 bases remaining between them. In germline, CDR1 is MNHNY, CDR2 SVGAGI (reference sequence). CDR3 bases: TGTGCCAGCACCAGAGGACCCGGGGCCAGACAAGAAAAACTGTTTTTT. This gives the protein CASTRGPGARQEKLFF.

This clonotype was found a few times. The chain links TRBV2 to TRBJ1-2, with a weak D call TRBD1 (5 bases). The CDR3 runs 13 residues. The germline CDR1 and CDR2 sequences are SNHLY and FYNNEI. V lost 6 bases and J 4 bases, leaving 12 bases between the germline ends. The CDR3 sequence is CASSDGALYGYTF. Written as DNA, the CDR3 is TGTGCCAGCAGCGACGGGGCTCTCTATGGCTACACCTTC.

This chain uses TRBV20-1 with TRBJ2-5; the match to TRBD1 covers 7 bases. The germline V gene encodes CDR1 DFQATT and CDR2 SNEGSKA (reference sequence). CDR3 length: 14 amino acids. Trimming at V came to 3 bases and at J to 2 bases, leaving 6 bases not matched to a gene. CDR3 coding DNA: TGCAGTGCTAGCGCCCCGACAGGGCAAGAGACCCAGTACTTC. Translation gives CSASAPTGQETQYF.

The chain couples TRBV19 to TRBJ2-5; the D gene is possibly TRBD2 (5 bases). Germline loops: CDR1 LNHDA, CDR2 SQIVND (reference sequence). V was cut by 4 bases and J by 4 bases, with 13 bases left in between. The CDR3 consists of 14 residues. The CDR3: CASSKGLPRETQYF. CDR3 in DNA: TGTGCCAGTAGTAAAGGACTTCCCCGAGAGACCCAGTACTTC.

The chain links TRBV11-2 to TRBJ1-1; D is ambiguous. The CDR3 is made up of 13 amino acids. Per germline, CDR1 SGHAT and CDR2 FQNNGV. V was shortened by 8 bases and J by 2 bases, with 12 bases between the two germline ends. The CDR3 DNA follows: TGTGCCAGCCATAACAATCACAACACTGAAGCTTTCTTT. It codes for CASHNNHNTEAFF.

This clonotype has only a few counts. The CDR3 DNA follows: TGTGCCAGCAGCTTGCAGGCTAGCGGGAGCAAGCAGTACTTC. It codes for CASSLQASGSKQYF. The rearrangement uses TRBV7-9 and TRBJ2-7, with TRBD2 matching over 10 bases. Germline V CDR1 and CDR2: SEHNR, FQNEAQ (reference sequence). The junction had 7 bases not matched to a gene; V was cut back by 3 bases and J by 8 bases. The CDR3 is 14 amino acids. Using reference TRBV7-9 and TRBJ2-7 for the parts outside the CDR3, the full variable domain is DTGVSQNPRHKITKRGQNVTFRCDPISEHNRLYWYRQTLGQGPEFLTYFQNEAQLEKSRLLSDRFSAERPKGSFSTLEIQRTEQGDSAMYLCASSLQASGSKQYFGPGTRLTVT.

The chain uses TRBV20-1 and TRBJ2-7; 11 bases agree with TRBD2. Germline-derived CDR1 and CDR2 are DFQATT and SNEGSKA (reference sequence). V was pared by 6 bases and J by 0 bases, with 10 bases of the junction left unmatched. The CDR3 covers 16 residues. The CDR3 region is CSARTSGLRSSYEQYF. The CDR3 bases are TGCAGTGCGAGGACTAGCGGGCTTAGGAGCTCCTACGAGCAGTACTTC.

This sequence joins TRBV6-5 and TRBJ2-1, with D uncertain. The V and J ends lost 7 bases and 8 bases respectively, with 12 bases between them. The CDR3 sequence is 12 residues long. Germline lookup yields CDR1 MNHEY and CDR2 SVGAGI. The CDR3: CASISPIYEQFF. CDR3 nucleotides: TGTGCCAGCATATCCCCAATCTATGAGCAGTTCTTC.